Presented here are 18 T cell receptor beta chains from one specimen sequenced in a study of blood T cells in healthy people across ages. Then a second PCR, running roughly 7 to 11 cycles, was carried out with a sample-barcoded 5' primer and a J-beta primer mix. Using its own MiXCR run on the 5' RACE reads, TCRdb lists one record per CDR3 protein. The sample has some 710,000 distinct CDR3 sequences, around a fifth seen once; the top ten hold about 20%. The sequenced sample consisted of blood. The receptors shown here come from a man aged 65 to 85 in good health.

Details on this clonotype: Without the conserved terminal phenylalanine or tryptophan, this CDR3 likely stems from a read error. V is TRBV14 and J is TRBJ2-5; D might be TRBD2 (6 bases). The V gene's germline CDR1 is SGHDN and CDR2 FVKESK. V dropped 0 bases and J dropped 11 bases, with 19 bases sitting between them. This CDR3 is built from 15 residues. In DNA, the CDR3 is TGTGCCAGCAGCCAAGATGCCCTAAGCGGGTCTTTGCAGTACGTC. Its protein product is CASSQDALSGSLQYV.

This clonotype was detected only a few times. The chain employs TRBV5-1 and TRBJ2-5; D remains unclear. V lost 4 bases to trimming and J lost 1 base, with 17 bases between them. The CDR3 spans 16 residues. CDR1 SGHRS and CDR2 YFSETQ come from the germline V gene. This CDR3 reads CASSPLLSGTQETQYF. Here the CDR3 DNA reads TGCGCCAGCAGCCCACTTCTTTCAGGAACCCAAGAGACCCAGTACTTC.

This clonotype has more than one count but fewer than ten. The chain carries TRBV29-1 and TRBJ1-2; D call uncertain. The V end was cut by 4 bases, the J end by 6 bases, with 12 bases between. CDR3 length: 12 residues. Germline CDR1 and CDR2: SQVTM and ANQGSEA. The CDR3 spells CSVGVGIHGYTF. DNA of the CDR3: TGCAGCGTTGGTGTAGGAATTCATGGCTACACCTTC.

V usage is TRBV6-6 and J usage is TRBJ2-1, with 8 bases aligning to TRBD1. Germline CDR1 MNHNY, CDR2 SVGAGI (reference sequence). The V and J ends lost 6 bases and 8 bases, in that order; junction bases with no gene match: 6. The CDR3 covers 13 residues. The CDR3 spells CASSGQGKDEQFF. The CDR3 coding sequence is TGTGCCAGCAGCGGACAGGGTAAGGATGAGCAGTTCTTC.

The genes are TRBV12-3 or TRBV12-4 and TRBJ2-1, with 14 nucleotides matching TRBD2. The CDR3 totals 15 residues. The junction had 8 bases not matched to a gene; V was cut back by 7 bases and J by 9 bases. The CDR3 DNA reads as TGTGCCAGCATTTGGGGACTAGCGGGAGAGGGTGAGCAGTTCTTC. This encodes CASIWGLAGEGEQFF.

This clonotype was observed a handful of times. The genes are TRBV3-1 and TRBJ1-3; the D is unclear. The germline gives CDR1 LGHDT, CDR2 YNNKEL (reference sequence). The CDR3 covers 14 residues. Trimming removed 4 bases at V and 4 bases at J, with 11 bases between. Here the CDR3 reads CASSLSLLGNTIYF. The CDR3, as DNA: TGTGCCAGCAGCCTGAGCCTGCTAGGAAACACCATATATTTT.

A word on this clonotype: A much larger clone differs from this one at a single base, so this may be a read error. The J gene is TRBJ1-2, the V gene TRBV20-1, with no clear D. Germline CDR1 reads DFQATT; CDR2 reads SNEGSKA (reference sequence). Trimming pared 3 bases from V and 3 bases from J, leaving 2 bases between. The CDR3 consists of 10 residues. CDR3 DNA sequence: TGCAGTGCTAGTGACTATGGCTACACCTTC. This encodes CSASDYGYTF.

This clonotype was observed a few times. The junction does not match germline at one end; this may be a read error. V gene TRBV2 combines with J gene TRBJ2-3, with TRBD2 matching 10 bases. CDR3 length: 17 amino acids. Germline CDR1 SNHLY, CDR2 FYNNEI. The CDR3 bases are TGTGCCAGCAGTGTCTCAGCGGGGGGGCGAAGCACAGATACGCGGTATTTT. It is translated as CASSVSAGGRSTDTRYF.

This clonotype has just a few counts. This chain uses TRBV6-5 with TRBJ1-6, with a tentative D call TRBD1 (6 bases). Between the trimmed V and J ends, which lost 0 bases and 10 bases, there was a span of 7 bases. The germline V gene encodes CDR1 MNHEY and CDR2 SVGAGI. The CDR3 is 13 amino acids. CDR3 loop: CASSYSGASPLHF. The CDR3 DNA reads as TGTGCCAGCAGTTACTCGGGGGCCTCACCCCTCCACTTT.

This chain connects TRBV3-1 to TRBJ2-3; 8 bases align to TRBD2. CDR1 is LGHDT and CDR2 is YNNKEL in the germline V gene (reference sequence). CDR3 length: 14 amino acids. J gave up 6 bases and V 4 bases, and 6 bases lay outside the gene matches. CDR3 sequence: CASSPRGGSDTQYF. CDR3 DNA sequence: TGTGCCAGCAGCCCCCGGGGGGGGAGCGATACGCAGTATTTT.

The CDR3 DNA is TGTGCCAGCAGCTTCCCGCTAGGTGGGCTAGCACGGGTTACCTACAATGAGCAGTTCTTC. This encodes CASSFPLGGLARVTYNEQFF. The chain has TRBV11-1 and TRBJ2-1, with a possible D match to TRBD2 (5 bases). CDR1 and CDR2 (germline): SGHAT, FQDESV (reference sequence). The CDR3 covers 20 residues. The germline V and J ends were trimmed by 3 bases and 2 bases, with 26 bases remaining between them.

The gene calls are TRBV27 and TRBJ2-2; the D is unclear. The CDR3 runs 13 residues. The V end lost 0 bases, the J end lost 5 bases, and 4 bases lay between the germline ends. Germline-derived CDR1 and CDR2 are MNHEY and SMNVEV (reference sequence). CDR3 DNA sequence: TGTGCCAGCAGTTTATCATTTACCGGGGAGCTGTTTTTT. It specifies CASSLSFTGELFF.

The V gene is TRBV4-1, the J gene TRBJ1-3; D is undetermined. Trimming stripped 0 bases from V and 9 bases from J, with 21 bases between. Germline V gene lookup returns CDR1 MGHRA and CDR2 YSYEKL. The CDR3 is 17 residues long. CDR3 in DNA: TGCGCCAGCAGCCAAGATTTTACGGAGGGCCCATGGGGCACCATATATTTT. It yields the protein CASSQDFTEGPWGTIYF.

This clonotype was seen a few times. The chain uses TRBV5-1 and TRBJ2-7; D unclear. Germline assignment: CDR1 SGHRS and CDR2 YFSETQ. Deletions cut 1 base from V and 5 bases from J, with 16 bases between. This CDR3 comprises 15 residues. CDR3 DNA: TGCGCCAGCAGCTTGACGGACCCCCGTCGGGACGAGCAGTACTTC. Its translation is CASSLTDPRRDEQYF.

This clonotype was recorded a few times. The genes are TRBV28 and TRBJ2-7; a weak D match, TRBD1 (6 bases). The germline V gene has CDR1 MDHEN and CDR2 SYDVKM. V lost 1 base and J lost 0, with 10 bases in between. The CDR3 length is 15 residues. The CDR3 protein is CASSLYRDTSYEQYF. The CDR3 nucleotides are TGTGCCAGCAGTTTATACCGGGACACCTCCTACGAGCAGTACTTC.

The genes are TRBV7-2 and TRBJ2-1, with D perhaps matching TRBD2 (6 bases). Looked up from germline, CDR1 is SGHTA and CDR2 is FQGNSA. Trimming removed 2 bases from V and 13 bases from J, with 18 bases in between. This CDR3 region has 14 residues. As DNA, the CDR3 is TGTGCCAGCAGCTTAAATGGCGGGAAGGTGACCCAGTTCTTC. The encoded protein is CASSLNGGKVTQFF.

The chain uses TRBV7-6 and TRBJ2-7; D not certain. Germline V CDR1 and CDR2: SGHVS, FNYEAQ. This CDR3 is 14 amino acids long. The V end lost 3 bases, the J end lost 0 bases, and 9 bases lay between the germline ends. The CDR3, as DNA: TGTGCCAGCAGCTTTAGTTCAAGCTCCTACGAGCAGTACTTC. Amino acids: CASSFSSSSYEQYF.

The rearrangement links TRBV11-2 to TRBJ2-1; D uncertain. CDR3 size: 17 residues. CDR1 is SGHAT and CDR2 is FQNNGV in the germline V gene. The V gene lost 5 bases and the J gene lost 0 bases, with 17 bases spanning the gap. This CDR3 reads CASSPAAPASSYNEQFF. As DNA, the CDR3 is TGTGCCAGCAGCCCCGCGGCGCCTGCTTCCTCCTACAATGAGCAGTTCTTC.